This TCR beta chain was identified in a study of post-analysis software for immune sequencing data. Overall study context: The courses of disease that were included comprised relapsing-remitting, secondary progressive and progressive-relapsing multiple sclerosis.

In its sample, this clonotype was seen a few times. Its antigen is currently unknown. cDNA libraries for TCR beta contained unique molecular identifiers. Once about 0.95 to 10 million T cells were used, roughly 0.5 million cDNA molecules resulted. TCRdb ran MiXCR on the PCR reads and lists one entry per CDR3 protein. There are about 770,000 distinct CDR3 sequences in the sample; around 45% occur only once, and approximately 5% lies in the top ten. Study results and caveats: Those samples that were prepared in the same batch co-clustered strongly by F measure. Patients with multiple sclerosis recorded significantly lower normalized Chao1 diversity than controls, the study found.

The sequencing input was blood. The receptor was derived from a girl aged 10 to 17 with multiple sclerosis.

The CDR3, as DNA: TGTGCCAGCAGCGCGCAGCGGGCGGGGCCCGGCACTGAAGCTTTCTTT. Translation: CASSAQRAGPGTEAFF. The chain recombines TRBV9 with TRBJ1-1; TRBD1 might be the D (5 bases). Trimming took 3 bases from V and 4 from J, leaving 19 bases between them. The CDR3 is made up of 16 amino acids. CDR1 SGDLS and CDR2 YYNGEE come from the germline V gene.